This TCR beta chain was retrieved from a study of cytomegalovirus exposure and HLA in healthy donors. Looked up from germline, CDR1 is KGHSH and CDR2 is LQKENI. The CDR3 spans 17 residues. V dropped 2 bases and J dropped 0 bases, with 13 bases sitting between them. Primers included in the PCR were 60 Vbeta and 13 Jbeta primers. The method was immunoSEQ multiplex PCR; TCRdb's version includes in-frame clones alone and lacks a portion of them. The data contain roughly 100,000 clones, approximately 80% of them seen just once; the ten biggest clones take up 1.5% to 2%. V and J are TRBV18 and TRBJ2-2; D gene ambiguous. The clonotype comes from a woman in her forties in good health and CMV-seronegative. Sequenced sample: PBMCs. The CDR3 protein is CASSPARVIANTGELFF. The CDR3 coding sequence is TGTGCCAGCTCACCAGCCCGCGTAATCGCGAACACCGGGGAGCTGTTTTTT. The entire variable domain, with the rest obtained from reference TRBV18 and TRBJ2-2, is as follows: NAGVMQNPRHLVRRRGQEARLRCSPMKGHSHVYWYRQLPEEGLKFMVYLQKENIIDESGMPKERFSAEFPKEGPSILRIQQVVRGDSAAYFCASSPARVIANTGELFFGEGSRLTVL.